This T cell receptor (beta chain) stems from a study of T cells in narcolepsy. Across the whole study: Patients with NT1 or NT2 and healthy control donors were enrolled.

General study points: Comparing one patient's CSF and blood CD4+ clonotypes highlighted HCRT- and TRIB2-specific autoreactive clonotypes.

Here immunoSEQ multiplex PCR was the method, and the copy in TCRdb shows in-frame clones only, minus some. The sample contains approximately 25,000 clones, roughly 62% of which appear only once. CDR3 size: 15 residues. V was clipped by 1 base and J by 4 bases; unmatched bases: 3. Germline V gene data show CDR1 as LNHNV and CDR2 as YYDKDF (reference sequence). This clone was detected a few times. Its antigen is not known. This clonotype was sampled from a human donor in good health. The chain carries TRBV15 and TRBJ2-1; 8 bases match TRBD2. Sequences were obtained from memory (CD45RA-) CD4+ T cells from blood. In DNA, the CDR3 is TGTGCCACCAGCAGAGCCAGCGGGAGTTACAATGAGCAGTTCTTC. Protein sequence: CATSRASGSYNEQFF. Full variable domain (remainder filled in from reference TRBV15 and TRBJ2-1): DAMVIQNPRYQVTQFGKPVTLSCSQTLNHNVMYWYQQKSSQAPKLLFHYYDKDFNNEADTPDNFQSRRPNTSFCFLDIRSPGLGDTAMYLCATSRASGSYNEQFFGPGTRLTVL.